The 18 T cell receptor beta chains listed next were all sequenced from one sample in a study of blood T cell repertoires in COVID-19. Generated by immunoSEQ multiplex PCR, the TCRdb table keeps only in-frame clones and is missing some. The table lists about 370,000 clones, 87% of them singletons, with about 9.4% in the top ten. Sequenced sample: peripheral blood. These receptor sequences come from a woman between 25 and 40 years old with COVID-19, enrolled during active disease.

The CDR3, as DNA: TGTGCCACCAGTGATCCACAGGGATATGAAGAGACCCAGTACTTC. This sequence encodes CATSDPQGYEETQYF. This chain connects TRBV24-1 to TRBJ2-5; a possible D gene is TRBD1 (6 bases). Looked up from germline, CDR1 is KGHDR and CDR2 is SFDVKD. This CDR3 region has 15 residues. The ends were cut back, 3 bases at V and 3 bases at J, with 13 bases in the middle.

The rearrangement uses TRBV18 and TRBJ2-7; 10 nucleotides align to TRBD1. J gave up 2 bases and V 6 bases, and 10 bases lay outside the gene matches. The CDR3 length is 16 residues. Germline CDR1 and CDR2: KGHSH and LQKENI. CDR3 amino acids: CASSPLPGTGAYEQYF. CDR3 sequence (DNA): TGTGCCAGCTCCCCCCTCCCGGGGACAGGGGCCTACGAGCAGTACTTC.

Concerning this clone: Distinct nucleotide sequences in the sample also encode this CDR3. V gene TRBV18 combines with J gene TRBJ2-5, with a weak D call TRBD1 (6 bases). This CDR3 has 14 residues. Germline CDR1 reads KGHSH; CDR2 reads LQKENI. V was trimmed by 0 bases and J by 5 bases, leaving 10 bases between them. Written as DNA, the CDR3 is TGTGCCAGCTCACCACCTTCAGGGGCCGAGACCCAGTACTTC. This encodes CASSPPSGAETQYF. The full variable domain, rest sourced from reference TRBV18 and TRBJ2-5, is NAGVMQNPRHLVRRRGQEARLRCSPMKGHSHVYWYRQLPEEGLKFMVYLQKENIIDESGMPKERFSAEFPKEGPSILRIQQVVRGDSAAYFCASSPPSGAETQYFGPGTRLLVL.

Here the CDR3 reads CASSLAGTSGSFYNEQFF. CDR3 in DNA: TGCGCCAGCAGCTTGGCCGGGACTAGCGGGAGCTTCTACAATGAGCAGTTCTTC. The chain carries TRBV5-1 and TRBJ2-1; TRBD2 aligns across 14 bases. V was clipped by 0 bases and J by 3 bases; unmatched bases: 5. CDR3 length equals 18 residues. CDR1 and CDR2 (germline): SGHRS, YFSETQ.

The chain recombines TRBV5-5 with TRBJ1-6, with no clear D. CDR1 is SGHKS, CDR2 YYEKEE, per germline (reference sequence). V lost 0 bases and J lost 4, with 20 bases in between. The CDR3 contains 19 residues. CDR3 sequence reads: CASSLEGLRRGSYNSPLHF. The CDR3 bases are TGTGCCAGCAGCTTGGAAGGCCTACGTCGGGGAAGTTATAATTCACCCCTCCACTTT. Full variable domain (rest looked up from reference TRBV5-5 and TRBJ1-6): DAGVTQSPTHLIKTRGQQVTLRCSPISGHKSVSWYQQVLGQGPQFIFQYYEKEERGRGNFPDRFSARQFPNYSSELNVNALLLGDSALYLCASSLEGLRRGSYNSPLHFGNGTRLTVT.

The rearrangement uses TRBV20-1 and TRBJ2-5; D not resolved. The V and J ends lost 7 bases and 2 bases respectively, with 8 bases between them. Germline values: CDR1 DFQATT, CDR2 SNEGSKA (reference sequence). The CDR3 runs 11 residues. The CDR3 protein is CSVEHQETQYF. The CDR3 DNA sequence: TGCAGTGTCGAGCATCAAGAGACCCAGTACTTC.

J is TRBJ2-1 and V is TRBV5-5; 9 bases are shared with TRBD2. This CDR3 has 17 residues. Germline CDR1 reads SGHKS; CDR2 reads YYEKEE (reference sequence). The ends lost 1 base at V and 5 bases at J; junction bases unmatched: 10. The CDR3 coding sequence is TGTGCCAGCAGCTTGTATCTAGCGGGGCAGGGCAACAATGAGCAGTTCTTC. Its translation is CASSLYLAGQGNNEQFF.

The CDR3 loop is CASMASGSYEQYF. CDR3 nucleotides: TGTGCCAGCATGGCTAGCGGCTCCTACGAGCAGTACTTC. The gene calls are TRBV6-5 and TRBJ2-7; 7 nucleotides match TRBD2. CDR1 and CDR2 from the germline V gene are MNHEY and SVGAGI. The CDR3 length is 13 residues. J lost 0 bases, V lost 7 bases, and 3 bases had no gene match.

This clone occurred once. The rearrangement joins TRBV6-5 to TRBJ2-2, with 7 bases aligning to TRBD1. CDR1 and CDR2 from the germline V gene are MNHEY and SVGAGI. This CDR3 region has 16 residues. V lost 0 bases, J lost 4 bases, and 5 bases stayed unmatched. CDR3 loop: CASSYSSRGSTGELFF. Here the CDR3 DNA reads TGTGCCAGCAGTTACTCAAGCAGGGGGAGCACCGGGGAGCTGTTTTTT.

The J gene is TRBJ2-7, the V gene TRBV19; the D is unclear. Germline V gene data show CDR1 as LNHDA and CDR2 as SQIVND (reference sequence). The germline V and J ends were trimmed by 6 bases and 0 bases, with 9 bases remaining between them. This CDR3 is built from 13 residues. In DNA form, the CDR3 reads TGTGCCAGTAGGACGTCTAGCTCCTACGAGCAGTACTTC. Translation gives CASRTSSSYEQYF.

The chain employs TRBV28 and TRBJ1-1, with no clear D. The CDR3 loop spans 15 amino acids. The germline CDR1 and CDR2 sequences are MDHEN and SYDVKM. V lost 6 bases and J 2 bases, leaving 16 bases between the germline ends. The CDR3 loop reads CASSRHGNGNTEAFF. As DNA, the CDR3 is TGTGCCAGCAGCCGCCACGGGAACGGTAACACTGAAGCTTTCTTT.

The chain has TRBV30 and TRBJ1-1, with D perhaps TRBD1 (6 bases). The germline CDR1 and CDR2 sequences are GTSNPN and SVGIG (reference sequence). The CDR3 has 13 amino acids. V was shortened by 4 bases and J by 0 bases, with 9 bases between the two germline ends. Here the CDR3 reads CAWTNRVNTEAFF. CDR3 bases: TGTGCCTGGACCAACAGGGTGAACACTGAAGCTTTCTTT.

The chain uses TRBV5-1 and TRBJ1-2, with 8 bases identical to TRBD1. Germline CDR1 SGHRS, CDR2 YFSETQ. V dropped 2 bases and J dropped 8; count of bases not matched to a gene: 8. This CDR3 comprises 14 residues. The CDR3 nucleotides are TGCGCCAGCAGCTTCTCAGGGGGCGCGGAGGGCTACACCTTC. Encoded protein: CASSFSGGAEGYTF.

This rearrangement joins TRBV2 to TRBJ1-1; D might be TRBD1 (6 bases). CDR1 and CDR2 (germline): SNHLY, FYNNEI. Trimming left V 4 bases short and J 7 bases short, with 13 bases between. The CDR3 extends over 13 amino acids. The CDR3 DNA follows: TGTGCCAGCAGTGGAACAGGGCTAGGTGAAGCTTTCTTT. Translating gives CASSGTGLGEAFF.

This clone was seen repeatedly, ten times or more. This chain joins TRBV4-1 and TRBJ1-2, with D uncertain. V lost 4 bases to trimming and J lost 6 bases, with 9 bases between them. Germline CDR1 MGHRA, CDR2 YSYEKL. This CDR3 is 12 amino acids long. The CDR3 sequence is CASSRDFHGYTF. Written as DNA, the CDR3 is TGCGCCAGCAGCCGAGACTTCCATGGCTACACCTTC.

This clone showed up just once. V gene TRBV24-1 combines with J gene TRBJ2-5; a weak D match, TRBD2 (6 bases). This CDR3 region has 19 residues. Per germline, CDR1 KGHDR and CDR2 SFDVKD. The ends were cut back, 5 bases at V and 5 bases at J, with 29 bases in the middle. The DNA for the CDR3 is TGTGCCACCAGTGGTCGATGGGACGGGAGAGCGAGTTCGTCGGAGACCCAGTACTTC. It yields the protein CATSGRWDGRASSSETQYF.

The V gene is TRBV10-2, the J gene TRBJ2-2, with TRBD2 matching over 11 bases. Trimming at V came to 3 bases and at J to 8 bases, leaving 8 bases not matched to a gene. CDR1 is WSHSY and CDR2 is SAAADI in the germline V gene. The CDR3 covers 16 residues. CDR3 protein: CASSDPLAGAGGELFF. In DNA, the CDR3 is TGCGCCAGCAGTGACCCACTAGCGGGGGCCGGGGGGGAGCTGTTTTTT.

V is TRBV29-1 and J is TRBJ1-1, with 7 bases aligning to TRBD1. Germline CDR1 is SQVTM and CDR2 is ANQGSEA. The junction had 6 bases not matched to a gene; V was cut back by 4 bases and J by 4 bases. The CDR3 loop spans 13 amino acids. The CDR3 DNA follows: TGCAGCGTTGCTGGAGGGGGCTTCACTGAAGCTTTCTTT. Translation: CSVAGGGFTEAFF.